This T cell receptor beta chain was found in a study of PD-1 blockade in classical Hodgkin lymphoma. Study-level findings and limits: The authors have not defined what causes the repertoire differences, possibly disease activity or prior therapy. TCR diversity rose significantly by C4D1 in CD4+ but not CD8+ cells. Complete responders' baseline diversity resembled that of newly diagnosed patients. Newly diagnosed patients reportedly had lower baseline TCR diversity than healthy donors.

Each patient relapsed following autologous stem cell transplantation, and prior brentuximab vedotin exposure differed. With regard to this clone: Its specificity is not known.

The table came from immunoSEQ multiplex PCR; TCRdb's copy has only in-frame clones and leaves some out. The sample shows 14,000 to 15,000 clones, less than 70% of them seen only once. The V gene end was trimmed by 0 bases and the J gene end by 8 bases; junction bases not matched to a gene: 6. The CDR3 extends over 16 amino acids. The germline V gene has CDR1 SEHNR and CDR2 FQNEAQ (reference sequence). The sequence was collected from a human donor with classical Hodgkin lymphoma. Here the sequenced sample was peripheral blood mononuclear cells (PBMCs), taken at baseline. This chain uses TRBV7-9 with TRBJ2-1; 11 bases are a match to TRBD2. In nucleotides, the CDR3 is TGTGCCAGCAGCTTAGCCTCCGGGACTAGCGGCTATGAGCAGTTCTTC. It yields the protein CASSLASGTSGYEQFF.